The 25 T cell receptor beta chains below were found in one sample sequenced in a study of shared clonotypes between healthy human individuals. The protocol was immunoSEQ multiplex PCR, while the TCRdb copy is restricted to in-frame clones and leaves out a portion. The table shows under 600,000 clones, with 97% occurring only once. The sequencing sample was made of naive CD4+ T cells sorted from blood. Subset noted: CD45RA+ positively selected. The receptors were sampled from a woman aged 25 to 39 in good health.

V is TRBV7-3 and J is TRBJ2-6; either TRBD1 or TRBD2 may supply D (5 bases each). V lost 2 bases to trimming and J lost 0 bases, with 14 bases between them. This CDR3 contains 18 residues. The germline V gene encodes CDR1 SGHTA and CDR2 FQGTGA. In DNA, the CDR3 is TGTGCCAGCAGCTTATTCCGGGGCCGCATCTCTGGGGCCAACGTCCTGACTTTC. Translated, it gives CASSLFRGRISGANVLTF.

The rearrangement uses TRBV11-1 and TRBJ2-1, with TRBD2 matching over 7 bases. Germline CDR1 is SGHAT and CDR2 is FQDESV (reference sequence). The CDR3 loop spans 16 amino acids. V gave up 5 bases and J gave up 6 bases; unmatched junction bases: 13. CDR3 amino acids: CASSILLAGVGNEQFF. The CDR3 nucleotides read TGTGCCAGCAGCATACTTTTGGCGGGAGTAGGCAATGAGCAGTTCTTC.

The genes are TRBV28 and TRBJ2-3; D may be TRBD1 (5 bases). V lost 8 bases and J 0 bases, leaving 12 bases between the germline ends. This CDR3 is built from 14 residues. CDR1 is MDHEN, CDR2 SYDVKM, per germline. The CDR3 coding sequence is TGTGCCAGCCGTCGTCAGGGTAGCACAGATACGCAGTATTTT. Residues: CASRRQGSTDTQYF.

Regarding this clone: The same CDR3 arises from other DNA sequences in this sample as well. The V and J genes are TRBV2 and TRBJ2-5, with D possibly called TRBD1 or TRBD2 (5 bases each). Germline V gene sequence: CDR1 SNHLY, CDR2 FYNNEI. The V and J ends lost 9 bases and 5 bases respectively, with 13 bases between them. This CDR3 is built from 12 residues. The CDR3, as DNA: TGTGCCAGTAGGGGCAGGGAGGAGACCCAGTACTTC. As protein: CASRGREETQYF.

The table lists this clone with a count of one. The chain joins TRBV2 to TRBJ2-1; possibly TRBD2 for D (6 bases). CDR3 length equals 16 residues. V shed 6 bases and J shed 0 bases, with 15 bases lying between them. Per germline, CDR1 SNHLY and CDR2 FYNNEI. CDR3 sequence: CASSPVAGSSYNEQFF. In DNA form, the CDR3 reads TGTGCCAGCAGCCCAGTTGCGGGGAGCTCCTACAATGAGCAGTTCTTC.

This chain connects TRBV6-1 to TRBJ2-1; D gene ambiguous. V was clipped by 6 bases and J by 4 bases, with 4 bases between them. Germline V lookup: CDR1 MNHNS, CDR2 SASEGT. CDR3 length: 11 amino acids. CDR3 amino acids: CASRQYNEQFF. CDR3 nucleotide sequence: TGTGCCAGCAGACAGTACAATGAGCAGTTCTTC.

The V call is TRBV27, the J call TRBJ2-1; D remains unclear. This CDR3 comprises 14 residues. The germline CDR1 and CDR2 sequences are MNHEY and SMNVEV (reference sequence). The ends were cut back, 2 bases at V and 5 bases at J, with 10 bases in the middle. The CDR3 nucleotides read TGTGCCAGCAGTTTAGAGGCAACAGACAATGAGCAGTTCTTC. Translation: CASSLEATDNEQFF.

This clone was observed once. The chain combines TRBV4-1 with TRBJ2-1, with 10 bases lining up with TRBD2. Germline V gene sequence: CDR1 MGHRA, CDR2 YSYEKL. The CDR3 totals 15 residues. Losses at the gene ends were 2 bases for V and 5 bases for J; bases not matched to a gene: 3. The chain's CDR3 is CASSQTGTSDNEQFF. In DNA, the CDR3 is TGCGCCAGCAGCCAAACCGGGACTAGCGACAATGAGCAGTTCTTC.

This chain uses TRBV18 with TRBJ1-2; D remains ambiguous. In germline, CDR1 is KGHSH, CDR2 LQKENI. Deletions cut 3 bases from V and 8 bases from J, with 16 bases between. The CDR3 has 14 residues. The CDR3 DNA is TGTGCCAGCTCACCTCGCTCGGTCCCATGGGGCTACACCTTC. Translation: CASSPRSVPWGYTF. The full variable domain, completed using reference TRBV18 and TRBJ1-2, is NAGVMQNPRHLVRRRGQEARLRCSPMKGHSHVYWYRQLPEEGLKFMVYLQKENIIDESGMPKERFSAEFPKEGPSILRIQQVVRGDSAAYFCASSPRSVPWGYTFGSGTRLTVV.

The gene calls are TRBV13 and TRBJ2-1; D unresolved. Germline V gene lookup returns CDR1 PRHDT and CDR2 FYEKMQ (reference sequence). V lost 5 bases and J 13 bases, leaving 12 bases between the germline ends. The CDR3 length is 11 residues. CDR3 sequence: CASSQGRAQFF. CDR3 bases: TGTGCCAGCAGCCAAGGTCGCGCCCAGTTCTTC.

J is TRBJ1-4 and V is TRBV5-1; D remains unclear. Germline-derived CDR1 and CDR2 are SGHRS and YFSETQ. The length of the CDR3 is 14 residues. Between the trimmed V and J ends, which lost 3 bases and 5 bases, there was a span of 11 bases. CDR3 loop: CASSYRASNEKLFF. CDR3 sequence (DNA): TGCGCCAGCAGCTACCGGGCCTCGAATGAAAAACTGTTTTTT. The whole variable domain, filled in from reference TRBV5-1 and TRBJ1-4, reads KAGVTQTPRYLIKTRGQQVTLSCSPISGHRSVSWYQQTPGQGLQFLFEYFSETQRNKGNFPGRFSGRQFSNSRSEMNVSTLELGDSALYLCASSYRASNEKLFFGSGTQLSVL.

The chain couples TRBV20-1 to TRBJ2-7; tentatively, D is TRBD1 (5 bases). CDR1 and CDR2 (germline): DFQATT, SNEGSKA (reference sequence). The CDR3 is 10 residues long. The CDR3 nucleotides read TGCAGCGTTGACAGCCACGAGCAGTACTTC. Translation: CSVDSHEQYF.

The J gene is TRBJ2-3, the V gene TRBV9; the D is unclear. The V gene's germline CDR1 is SGDLS and CDR2 YYNGEE. The CDR3 has 16 residues. Trimming took 0 bases from V and 3 from J, leaving 14 bases between them. CDR3 DNA sequence: TGTGCCAGCAGCGTAGGTTTGTGGTCCTATACAGATACGCAGTATTTT. It yields the protein CASSVGLWSYTDTQYF.

V gene TRBV19 combines with J gene TRBJ1-2; a weak D match, TRBD1 (5 bases). In germline, CDR1 is LNHDA, CDR2 SQIVND (reference sequence). CDR3 length: 14 amino acids. The V gene lost 7 bases and the J gene lost 0 bases, with 12 bases spanning the gap. The CDR3 DNA follows: TGTGCCAGTACCGGGGGACGGACTAACTATGGCTACACCTTC. Translation gives CASTGGRTNYGYTF.

The chain links TRBV11-2 to TRBJ2-1; D may match TRBD1 or TRBD2 (5 bases each). CDR1 is SGHAT and CDR2 is FQNNGV in the germline V gene. The CDR3 spans 18 residues. V lost 0 bases and J 6 bases, leaving 21 bases between the germline ends. The CDR3 DNA is TGTGCCAGCAGCTTAGATTTTCTGAGGGACGAGAAGTTCAATGAGCAGTTCTTC. It encodes CASSLDFLRDEKFNEQFF.

The chain joins TRBV28 to TRBJ2-1; TRBD2 might be the D (5 bases). The germline V and J ends were trimmed by 6 bases and 1 base, with 10 bases remaining between them. Germline CDR1 reads MDHEN; CDR2 reads SYDVKM. The length of the CDR3 is 14 residues. CDR3 amino acids: CASRSRGSYNEQFF. In DNA form, the CDR3 reads TGTGCCAGCAGATCTCGAGGGTCCTACAATGAGCAGTTCTTC.

The chain combines TRBV11-2 with TRBJ2-1; 8 positions match TRBD1. There are 15 residues in the CDR3. Germline-derived CDR1 and CDR2 are SGHAT and FQNNGV. The J segment lost 7 bases and the V segment lost 5 bases, leaving 10 bases of the junction unmatched. The chain's CDR3 is CASSGVRGQSNEQFF. The CDR3 DNA sequence: TGTGCCAGCAGCGGGGTCAGGGGGCAGAGTAATGAGCAGTTCTTC.

The chain combines TRBV7-6 with TRBJ2-2; no definite D call. This CDR3 has 12 amino acids. V was pared by 5 bases and J by 5 bases, with 6 bases between. Germline CDR1 is SGHVS and CDR2 is FNYEAQ. CDR3 sequence (DNA): TGTGCCAGCAGCACCCTGACCGGGGAGCTGTTTTTT. Its translation is CASSTLTGELFF.

This rearrangement joins TRBV7-9 to TRBJ2-7; tentative D call: TRBD2 (6 bases). V lost 5 bases and J lost 5, with 13 bases in between. The CDR3 is made up of 13 amino acids. Germline V gene sequence: CDR1 SEHNR, CDR2 FQNEAQ (reference sequence). CDR3: CASSLLANDEQYF. The CDR3 DNA follows: TGTGCCAGCAGCCTACTAGCTAACGACGAGCAGTACTTC.

With respect to this clone: Other DNA sequences in the same sample also yield this CDR3. The CDR3 bases are TGCGCCAGCAGCTTGGGTCAGGAACCCTACGAGCAGTACTTC. This sequence encodes CASSLGQEPYEQYF. The chain couples TRBV5-1 to TRBJ2-7; D remains ambiguous. Germline CDR1 is SGHRS and CDR2 is YFSETQ. The germline V and J ends were trimmed by 0 bases and 2 bases, with 9 bases remaining between them. The CDR3 spans 14 residues.

The chain couples TRBV5-1 to TRBJ2-5; 11 nucleotides align to TRBD2. This CDR3 spans 16 amino acids. CDR1 and CDR2 from the germline V gene are SGHRS and YFSETQ. The junction had 8 bases not matched to a gene; V was cut back by 2 bases and J by 5 bases. CDR3 sequence reads: CASSLTSGSSTETQYF. The CDR3 coding sequence is TGCGCCAGCAGCTTAACTAGCGGGAGTAGTACCGAGACCCAGTACTTC.

A single count supports this clone. The chain employs TRBV20-1 and TRBJ2-1; no definite D call. V was trimmed by 6 bases and J by 6 bases, leaving 9 bases between them. The CDR3 length is 11 residues. Germline CDR1 is DFQATT and CDR2 is SNEGSKA (reference sequence). The CDR3 reads CSARLRNEQFF. In DNA, the CDR3 is TGCAGTGCCCGCCTTCGCAATGAGCAGTTCTTC.

This rearrangement joins TRBV6-1 to TRBJ2-1; 7 positions match TRBD2. The CDR3 spans 15 residues. V dropped 7 bases and J dropped 0; count of bases not matched to a gene: 6. Looked up from germline, CDR1 is MNHNS and CDR2 is SASEGT. This CDR3 reads CASTTSDSSYNEQFF. Written as DNA, the CDR3 is TGTGCCAGCACCACTAGCGACAGCTCCTACAATGAGCAGTTCTTC.

The chain recombines TRBV29-1 with TRBJ2-1, with a possible D match to TRBD1 (7 bases). The germline V and J ends were trimmed by 5 bases and 10 bases, with 15 bases remaining between them. The CDR3 has 12 amino acids. Germline values: CDR1 SQVTM, CDR2 ANQGSEA. The CDR3 DNA follows: TGCAGCGTTTTGCCAGGGGGGAACGAGCAGTTCTTC. It yields the protein CSVLPGGNEQFF.

CDR3 sequence: CASSKATGAGETQYF. DNA for the CDR3: TGTGCCAGCAGCAAAGCGACGGGGGCAGGGGAGACCCAGTACTTC. The chain couples TRBV21-1 to TRBJ2-5. TRBV21-1 is deemed a pseudogene. The CDR3 has 15 residues.